A single sample gave rise to the 8 T cell receptor beta chains below, sequenced in a study of T cell repertoires in ileal Crohn's disease. The repertoire was sequenced with immunoSEQ multiplex PCR; TCRdb's copy has only in-frame clones and lacks some. In the table there are about 5,500 clones, roughly 79% of which are singletons. Sequences were obtained from ileal tissue. These receptors came from an adult with Crohn's disease.

The chain carries TRBV5-1 and TRBJ2-1; D is unclear. The CDR3 loop spans 14 amino acids. Germline loops: CDR1 SGHRS, CDR2 YFSETQ. The V end lost 0 bases, the J end lost 3 bases, and 7 bases lay between the germline ends. CDR3 loop: CASSLVAFYNEQFF. CDR3 nucleotides: TGCGCCAGCAGCTTGGTGGCATTCTACAATGAGCAGTTCTTC.

This chain uses TRBV6-5 with TRBJ1-1; D is unresolved. Germline loops: CDR1 MNHEY, CDR2 SVGAGI. The CDR3 has 14 residues. Trimming pared 7 bases from V and 3 bases from J, leaving 15 bases between. CDR3 loop: CASMLQPSHTEAFF. CDR3 DNA sequence: TGTGCCAGCATGTTACAGCCTTCGCACACTGAAGCTTTCTTT.

The chain is built from TRBV6-5 and TRBJ2-2; a weak D match, TRBD2 (6 bases). Trimming removed 0 bases at V and 5 bases at J, with 10 bases between. The CDR3 sequence is 15 residues long. Germline CDR1 and CDR2: MNHEY and SVGAGI. The DNA for the CDR3 is TGTGCCAGCAGTTACTCGGGAGGCAGGACCGGGGAGCTGTTTTTT. Amino acid sequence: CASSYSGGRTGELFF.

This clone was seen only a few times. The V and J genes are TRBV19 and TRBJ2-7, with 7 bases lining up with TRBD1. The CDR3 totals 13 residues. V was pared by 6 bases and J by 5 bases, with 7 bases of the junction left unmatched. CDR1 LNHDA and CDR2 SQIVND come from the germline V gene (reference sequence). CDR3 region: CASSRQGDNEQYF. CDR3 coding DNA: TGTGCCAGTAGCCGCCAGGGGGACAACGAGCAGTACTTC.

The rearrangement links TRBV7-9 to TRBJ2-5; weak D call: TRBD2 (6 bases). This CDR3 spans 14 amino acids. The V end was cut by 3 bases, the J end by 2 bases, with 10 bases between. Germline V gives CDR1 SEHNR, CDR2 FQNEAQ (reference sequence). CDR3 protein: CASSFSGGQETQYF. CDR3 DNA: TGTGCCAGCAGCTTTAGCGGTGGTCAAGAGACCCAGTACTTC.

V and J are TRBV29-1 and TRBJ2-5; TRBD1 agrees at 8 bases. J gave up 7 bases and V 7 bases, and 8 bases lay outside the gene matches. Germline V gene data show CDR1 as SQVTM and CDR2 as ANQGSEA. CDR3 length equals 12 residues. In nucleotides, the CDR3 is TGCAGCGCTAAGGACAGGGTGGCGACCCAGTACTTC. It encodes CSAKDRVATQYF.

This clone is a singleton in its sample. The gene calls are TRBV10-3 and TRBJ1-5, with TRBD1 matching over 8 bases. The CDR3 is 17 residues long. Looked up from germline, CDR1 is ENHRY and CDR2 is SYGVKD. Unmatched junction bases numbered 5, after V lost 0 bases and J lost 1 base. CDR3: CAISESQTGVSNQPQHF. CDR3 nucleotides: TGTGCCATCAGTGAGTCACAGACAGGGGTAAGCAATCAGCCCCAGCATTTT.

The rearrangement joins TRBV6-1 to TRBJ1-5; D ambiguous. This CDR3 has 14 amino acids. Trimming removed 8 bases at V and 0 bases at J, with 11 bases between. Germline V lookup: CDR1 MNHNS, CDR2 SASEGT. CDR3: CASLGRYSNQPQHF. DNA of the CDR3: TGTGCCAGCCTAGGCAGATATAGCAATCAGCCCCAGCATTTT.